The present entry profiles one T cell receptor beta chain with its context. This record belongs to a study of siplizumab effects on memory and regulatory T cells. Sequencing was performed with immunoSEQ multiplex PCR; in TCRdb, only in-frame clones are kept and a portion is missing. Of roughly 97,000 clones listed, 85% to 95% are singletons. The V gene's germline CDR1 is MNHEY and CDR2 SVGAGI. The CDR3 contains 15 residues. With 3 bases clipped from V and 4 bases from J, the junction kept 6 bases outside the gene matches. Sequencing was carried out using Tregs sorted from blood. The V call is TRBV6-5, the J call TRBJ1-2; 9 bases are a match to TRBD1. The clonotype comes from a human donor in good health. The CDR3 coding sequence is TGTGCCAGCAGTTATGTCGGACAGGGGCGCTATGGCTACACCTTC. Its protein product is CASSYVGQGRYGYTF.